This record looks at one T cell receptor beta chain sequence and its context. The source of the sample is a study of patients and donors after allogeneic stem cell transplantation. Via MiXCR, TCRdb re-called the RT-PCR reads, giving one row per CDR3 protein. The sample lists 410,000 or so distinct CDR3 sequences, 16% occurring once. The germline CDR1 and CDR2 sequences are SEHNR and FQNEAQ (reference sequence). The CDR3 loop spans 16 amino acids. V lost 4 bases, J lost 0 bases, and 16 bases lay in between. This TCR derives from a human donor who was either an allogeneic HSCT recipient or a stem cell or donor lymphocyte infusion donor (not recorded which). It is not recorded whose cells these are; they may come from a transplant donor. The specimen sequenced was blood, either unsorted or a sorted T cell fraction (not recorded which). J is TRBJ2-7 and V is TRBV7-9; TRBD1 or TRBD2 may be the D gene (5 bases each). CDR3 amino acids: CASSSSGTGSSYEQYF. CDR3 sequence (DNA): TGTGCCAGCAGCTCCTCCGGGACGGGCAGCTCCTACGAGCAGTACTTC.